Detailed here is one T cell receptor (beta chain). The specificity of this receptor is unknown. The record has no base qualities; no much larger clone is one base away. Library method: the immunoSEQ multiplex PCR assay. For the multiplex PCR, a mixture combining 60 forward primers for TCR Vbeta segments and 13 reverse primers for TCR Jbeta segments was used. Amplification of the CDR3 region of rearranged TCR beta genes was performed with a multiplex PCR assay on genomic DNA. Amplified TCR beta libraries were sequenced as 87-base-pair reads on the Illumina HiSeq System. The paper's data handling went like this. A later analysis counted some 80 million unique TCR beta chains across the 670 or so repertoires, and roughly 9.9 million of these chains were shared by at least two donors. Raw reads were error-corrected and collapsed into unique sequences by a nearest-neighbor algorithm in which closely related sequences were merged to remove PCR and sequencing errors. Alignment of CDR3 sequences to IMGT reference sequences was used to assign V, D and J gene segments. For a sequence to be retained, at least a six-nucleotide match to both a V gene segment and a J gene segment was required. A rearrangement counted as productive if the CDR3 had no stop codons and remained in frame with V and J, and every other rearrangement counted as non-productive. Following IMGT convention, CDR3 was defined as the stretch from the second conserved V-encoded cysteine up to the conserved J-encoded phenylalanine. Sequences without an unambiguous match to a single V gene segment were excluded from the earlier analysis of a few hundred of the donors. An earlier analysis of almost 600 of the donors classified V segments as functional when productive rearrangements were above 56.7% and as segregating when the standard deviation between donors was above 5%. A statistical classification framework was built for diagnosing cytomegalovirus status from the catalog of TCR beta chain sequences. In a later analysis, V and J genes were assigned by comparing TCR nucleotide sequences against IMGT/GENE-DB human TR gene sequences. Using the TCRdist pipeline, a later analysis assigned CDR3 sequences along with most-parsimonious VDJ recombination scenarios. In a later analysis, each TCR beta chain was defined by its CDR3 amino acid sequence together with its V-gene family, and reads lacking a unique V-gene family were excluded. In a later analysis, around 600 highly shared, low-generation-probability nucleotide sequences were removed to address suspected cross-contamination and a sequencing artifact. A later analysis calculated a clonal expansion index for each public chain from normalized within-repertoire ranks of inferred template counts. Generation probabilities in a later analysis came from a VDJ recombination model fitted to out-of-frame rearrangements, and those results were checked against IGoR. A later analysis scored TCR-TCR, TCR-HLA and TCR-CMV co-occurrence with hypergeometric tests, applying a repertoire-size bias correction to TCR pairs. A later analysis estimated false discovery rates by permuting HLA or CMV assignments 20 times. In a later analysis, co-occurring TCRs were grouped with DBSCAN, and TCRdist sequence similarity was added when clustering was performed within HLA-allele-positive subsets. Repertoires with fewer than 30,000 or more than 120,000 public chains, plus five repertoires with anomalous nucleotide sharing, were excluded from co-occurrence clustering. In its TCRdb copy, this immuneACCESS table keeps in-frame sequences only and misses some clones. Where compared with another copy, unresolved V genes explain less than half of these, and the others have no known cause. That table supplies the V and J calls and clone size; D and trimming were determined from the DNA. The sample includes roughly 120,000 clones, with roughly 80% observed a single time. The top ten clones comprise 7.5% to 9% of the sample.

The cohort comprised some 730 healthy bone marrow donors. At the time of sampling, all cohort members were nominally healthy, though unrecorded immune exposures were likely present. The donor was CMV seropositive and belonged to the group of over 250 seropositive cohort members. A peripheral blood sample was collected from each donor, and TCR beta sequencing was performed on peripheral blood mononuclear cells. The Qiagen DNeasy Blood Extraction Kit was used to extract genomic DNA from the blood cell samples. Per the germline V gene, LGHNA is the CDR1 and YNFKEQ is the CDR2. Trimming takes 0 bases off V and 10 bases off J; junction bases not matched to a gene: 1. The CDR3 contains 12 residues, cysteine and phenylalanine counted. The retained sequence is limited to the CDR3, 36 bases, with the frame set at the first base. The sample is drawn from a study of cytomegalovirus exposure and HLA in healthy donors (dated by TCRdb to the late 2010s). Context from the whole study: According to an earlier analysis of a few hundred of the donors, about 179 million T cells yielded 120 million or so unique TCR beta sequences and about 300 Gb of sequence data. To study patterns of TCR occurrence, a later analysis re-analyzed previously published TCR beta repertoires from several hundred donors and added high-resolution HLA genotyping. Donor age, sex, ethnicity and CMV serostatus were compiled together with the repertoire data. On average, around 200,000 unique TCR beta nucleotide sequences were sequenced per donor among a few hundred genotyped donors of the cohort, with around 19% of those sequences being non-productive. High-throughput TCR immunosequencing, statistical association of individual TCRs with disease status, and machine learning were combined to predict cytomegalovirus infection status. An early release covering roughly 640 HLA-typed donors comprised approximately 290 gigabases of sequencing data and approximately 85 million unique TCR sequences. A later genetic analysis took genome-wide SNP genotypes for about three fifths of the roughly 700 donors and used that subset as a discovery cohort. Four to six DR-DQ haplotypes were handled as single units for association and clustering because linkage in the cohort was strong. A separate validation cohort of 100 to 150 different subjects was used in addition to the roughly 700-subject first cohort. Using immunosequencing, the study profiled T cell repertoires from 666 subjects and related those repertoires to cytomegalovirus serostatus. The genetic ancestry cluster associated with self-reported Caucasian donors included 80% to 90% of the 300 to 450 genotyped donors. An earlier analysis of approximately 640 of the donors applied high-throughput TCR beta sequencing to assess whether each TCR beta V gene segment acted as functional or pseudogenic. Typing coverage varied by locus: about 620-630 donors for A, B, C, DRB1 and DQB1; 522 for DQA1; 606 for DPA1; 400 to 480 for DPB1. The study was designed to test whether signatures of past pathogen exposure could be identified by cataloging public T cell receptors. Every repertoire in the discovery cohort had been generated on one and the same sequencing platform. HLA typing included class I and class II loci at four-digit resolution. In the later analysis, no new phenotypic data were used to find candidate immune exposures; instead, reliance was placed on TCR beta sequences and their occurrence across donors. Study-wide conclusions, independent of this receptor: In vitro tests confirmed that a few of the cytomegalovirus-associated TCR beta chains recognize cytomegalovirus antigens. Sequencing depth was assumed to be roughly uniform across donors in the presence/absence analyses, though that assumption may not hold. The earlier analysis of approximately 540 of the donors excluded 15 to 20 rarely observed V segments, including chromosome 9 orphons, because counts were too low. Immune exposure information for the cohort was limited to CMV serostatus. When HLA alleles, especially DR and DQ, strongly co-occurred, TCR associations were difficult to assign to individual alleles. In this cohort, only TCR beta chains were sequenced, and detectable features were limited by the absence of alpha or paired-chain data. A later analysis associated about 17,000 TCR beta sequences with specific HLA alleles at a false discovery rate of 0.05. Because some donors lacked HLA typing at each locus, the association tests relied only on the typed subset. It was suggested by the authors that the approach could potentially be generalized to other disease states and immunological phenotypes. In a later analysis, TCR association rates were found to vary across HLA loci, with the most associated TCRs seen for DRB1 alleles and the fewest for HLA-C alleles. In an earlier analysis of 587 of the donors, most TCR beta V segments appeared in productive rearrangements about 87% or about 30% of the time, broadly matching IMGT annotations. V-gene and J-gene trimming of TCR beta chains was associated with a missense DCLRE1C variant in a later genetic analysis, and the association was replicated in an independent cohort. A cluster of highly shared sequence variants was judged likely to represent a technical artifact of the sequencing pipeline. Most CMV-associated TCR beta chains appeared to be HLA-restricted in a later analysis, and the HLA associations seemed to be driven largely by CMV exposure. The study gave a list of under 200 TCR beta chains associated with cytomegalovirus. Compared with the roughly 700-donor mean, donors in an Asian-associated ancestry cluster had fewer N-insertions in productive TCRs, according to a later genetic analysis. Several of the top co-occurrence clusters appeared to be linked to parvovirus B19, influenza, CMV and Epstein-Barr virus, according to a later analysis. Because the 87-base-pair reads could not distinguish some IMGT-functional V segments, including TRBV6-2 and TRBV6-3, those segments were excluded. A later analysis found that HLA-associated TCR beta chains were more clonally expanded and had lower generation probabilities than equally common non-associated chains. Linkage disequilibrium might explain the correlated functional status among segregating V segments, but an unknown experimental factor could not be ruled out. Most TCR sequences were seen in very few donors, while some public TCRs were found in many individuals. The classifier was reported to diagnose cytomegalovirus status with high specificity and sensitivity in both the original cohort and the validation cohort. A further reported finding was that TCR beta sequences accurately predicted the HLA-A and HLA-B alleles for most subjects in the first cohort.

The chain employs TRBV4-2 and TRBJ1-2; 8 bases in between match TRBD1. Material for sequencing was PBMCs. The clonotype comes from a female donor in good health and CMV-seropositive. The nucleotides are TGTGCCAGCAGCCAAGAGGACAGGGCCTACACCTTC. Translation gives CASSQEDRAYTF.